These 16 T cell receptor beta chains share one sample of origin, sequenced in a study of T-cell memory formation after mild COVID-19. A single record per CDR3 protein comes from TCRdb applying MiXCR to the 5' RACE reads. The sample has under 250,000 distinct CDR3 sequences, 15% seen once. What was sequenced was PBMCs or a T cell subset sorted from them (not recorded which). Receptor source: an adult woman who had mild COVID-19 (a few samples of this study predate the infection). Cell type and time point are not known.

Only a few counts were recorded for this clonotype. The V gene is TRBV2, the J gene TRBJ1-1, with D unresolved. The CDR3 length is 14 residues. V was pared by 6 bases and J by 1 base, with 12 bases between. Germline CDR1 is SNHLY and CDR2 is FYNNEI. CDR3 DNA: TGTGCCAGCAGCAGCGAGGGCACGAACACTGAAGCTTTCTTT. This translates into CASSSEGTNTEAFF.

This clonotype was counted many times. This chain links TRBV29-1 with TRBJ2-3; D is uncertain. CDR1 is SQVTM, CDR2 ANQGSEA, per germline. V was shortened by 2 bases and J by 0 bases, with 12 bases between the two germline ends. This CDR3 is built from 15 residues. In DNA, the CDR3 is TGCAGCGTTGAATCATCGCGTTTTAGCACAGATACGCAGTATTTT. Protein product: CSVESSRFSTDTQYF.

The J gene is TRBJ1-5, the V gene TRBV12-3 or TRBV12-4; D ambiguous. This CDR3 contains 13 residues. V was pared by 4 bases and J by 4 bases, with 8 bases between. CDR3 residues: CASSSSENQPQHF. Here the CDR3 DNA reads TGTGCCAGCAGTTCATCCGAAAATCAGCCCCAGCATTTT.

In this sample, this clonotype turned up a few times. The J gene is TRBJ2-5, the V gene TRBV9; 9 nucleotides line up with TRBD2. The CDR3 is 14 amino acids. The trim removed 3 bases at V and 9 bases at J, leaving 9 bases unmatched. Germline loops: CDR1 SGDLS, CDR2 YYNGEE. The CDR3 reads CASSGSSGDGAQYF. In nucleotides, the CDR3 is TGTGCCAGCAGCGGGTCTAGCGGGGACGGGGCCCAGTACTTC.

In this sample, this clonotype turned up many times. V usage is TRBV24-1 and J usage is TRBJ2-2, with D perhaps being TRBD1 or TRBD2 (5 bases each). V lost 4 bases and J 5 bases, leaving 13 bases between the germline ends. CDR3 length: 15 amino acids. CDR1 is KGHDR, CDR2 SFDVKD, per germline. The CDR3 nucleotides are TGTGCCACCAGTGACCCGGGACGACTAACCGGGGAGCTGTTTTTT. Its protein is CATSDPGRLTGELFF.

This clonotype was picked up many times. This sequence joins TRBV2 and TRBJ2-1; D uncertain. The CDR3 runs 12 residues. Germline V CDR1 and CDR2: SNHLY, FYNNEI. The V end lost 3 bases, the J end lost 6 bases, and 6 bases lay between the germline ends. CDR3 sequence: CASSERSNEQFF. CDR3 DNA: TGTGCCAGCAGTGAGCGCTCCAATGAGCAGTTCTTC.

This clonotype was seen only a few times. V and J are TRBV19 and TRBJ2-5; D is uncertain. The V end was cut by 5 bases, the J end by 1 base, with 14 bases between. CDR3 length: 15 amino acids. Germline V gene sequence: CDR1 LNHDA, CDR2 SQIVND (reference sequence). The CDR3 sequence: CASSHPGRSQETQYF. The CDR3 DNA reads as TGTGCCAGTAGTCATCCGGGCAGGAGCCAAGAGACCCAGTACTTC.

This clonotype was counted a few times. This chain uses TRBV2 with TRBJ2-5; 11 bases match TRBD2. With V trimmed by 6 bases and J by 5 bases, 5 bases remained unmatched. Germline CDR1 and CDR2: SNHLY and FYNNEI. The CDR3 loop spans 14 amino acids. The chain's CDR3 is CASRLVAGGETQYF. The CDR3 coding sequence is TGTGCCAGCAGACTAGTAGCGGGGGGGGAGACCCAGTACTTC.

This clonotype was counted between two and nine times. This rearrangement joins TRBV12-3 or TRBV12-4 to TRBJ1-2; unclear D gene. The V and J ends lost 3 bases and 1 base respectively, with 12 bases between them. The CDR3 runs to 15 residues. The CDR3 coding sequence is TGTGCCAGCAGTTTGGTGCAGGACCTTAACTATGGCTACACCTTC. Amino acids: CASSLVQDLNYGYTF.

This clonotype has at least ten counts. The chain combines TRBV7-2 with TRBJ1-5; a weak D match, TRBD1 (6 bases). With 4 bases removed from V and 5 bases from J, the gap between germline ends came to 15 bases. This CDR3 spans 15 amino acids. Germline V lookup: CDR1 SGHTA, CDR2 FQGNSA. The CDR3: CASSSLRTADQPQHF. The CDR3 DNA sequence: TGTGCCAGCAGCTCTCTCAGGACAGCCGATCAGCCCCAGCATTTT. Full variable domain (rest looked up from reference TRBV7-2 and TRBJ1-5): GAGVSQSPSNKVTEKGKDVELRCDPISGHTALYWYRQSLGQGLEFLIYFQGNSAPDKSGLPSDRFSAERTGGSVSTLTIQRTQQEDSAVYLCASSSLRTADQPQHFGDGTRLSIL.

The CDR3 here is CASSRSGYNEQFF. CDR3 coding DNA: TGTGCCAGCAGTCGGTCAGGGTACAATGAGCAGTTCTTC. J is TRBJ2-1 and V is TRBV9, with D possibly TRBD1 on 5 matching bases. CDR1 is SGDLS and CDR2 is YYNGEE in the germline V gene. The ends were cut back, 5 bases at V and 4 bases at J, with 10 bases in the middle. The CDR3 is made up of 13 amino acids.

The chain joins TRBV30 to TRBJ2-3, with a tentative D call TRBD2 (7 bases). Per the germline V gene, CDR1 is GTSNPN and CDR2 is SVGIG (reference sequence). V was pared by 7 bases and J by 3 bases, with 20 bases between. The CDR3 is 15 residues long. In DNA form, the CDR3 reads TGTGCCTCCACCCGGGGGGCTAGTTTTACAGATACGCAGTATTTT. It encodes CASTRGASFTDTQYF.

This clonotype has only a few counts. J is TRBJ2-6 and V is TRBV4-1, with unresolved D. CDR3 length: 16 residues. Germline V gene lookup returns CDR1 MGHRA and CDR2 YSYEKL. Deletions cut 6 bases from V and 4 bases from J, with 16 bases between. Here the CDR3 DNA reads TGCGCCAGCAGACCAGTCCTGGTTCCGGGGGCCAACGTCCTGACTTTC. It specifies CASRPVLVPGANVLTF.

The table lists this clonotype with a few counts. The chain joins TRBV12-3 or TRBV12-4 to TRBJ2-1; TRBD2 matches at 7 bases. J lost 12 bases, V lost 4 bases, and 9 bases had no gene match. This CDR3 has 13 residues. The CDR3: CASSWGAGVGQFF. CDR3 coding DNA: TGTGCCAGCAGTTGGGGCGCGGGAGTGGGGCAGTTCTTC.

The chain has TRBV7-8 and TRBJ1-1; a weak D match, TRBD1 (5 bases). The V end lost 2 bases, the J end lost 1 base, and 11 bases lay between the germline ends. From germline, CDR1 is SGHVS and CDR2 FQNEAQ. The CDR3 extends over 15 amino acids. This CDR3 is CASSLRERGNTEAFF. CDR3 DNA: TGTGCCAGCAGCTTACGGGAGAGGGGGAACACTGAAGCTTTCTTT.

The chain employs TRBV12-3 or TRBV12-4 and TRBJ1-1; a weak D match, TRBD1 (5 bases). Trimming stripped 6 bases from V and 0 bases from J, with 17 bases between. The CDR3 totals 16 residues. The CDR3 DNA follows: TGTGCCAGCAGGTCAATTCGTCGGGGCATGAACACTGAAGCTTTCTTT. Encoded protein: CASRSIRRGMNTEAFF.